This entry is about one T cell receptor beta chain. Its specificity is unknown. The record originates from a study of PD-1 blockade in classical Hodgkin lymphoma. The time point here: cycle 4 day 1 (C4D1), after five to seven weeks of nivolumab. Patients all relapsed after autologous stem cell transplantation, and there was variation in brentuximab vedotin exposure. Patients showed best responses of complete response, partial response or progressive disease. Findings of the study overall: Reports described newly diagnosed patients as having lower baseline TCR diversity than healthy donors. Patients excluded were those beginning nivolumab under 1 year after ASCT. Complete responders showed a baseline diversity that resembled the diversity of newly diagnosed patients.

There are 16 residues in the CDR3. Germline lookup yields CDR1 MNHEY and CDR2 SMNVEV (reference sequence). V was cut by 6 bases and J by 1 base, with 18 bases left in between. Libraries were prepared by immunoSEQ multiplex PCR; TCRdb keeps only in-frame clonotypes and omits some of them. Of tens of thousands of clones listed, approximately 80% are singletons. This specimen was peripheral blood mononuclear cells (PBMCs), taken before the fourth cycle of nivolumab. The sequence was collected from a human donor with classical Hodgkin lymphoma. The rearrangement uses TRBV27 and TRBJ1-1, with D possibly TRBD1 on 6 matching bases. The CDR3 coding sequence is TGTGCCAGCAGCCAGTTGGGGGGAGGGGGGAACACTGAAGCTTTCTTT. Translating gives CASSQLGGGGNTEAFF.